This T cell receptor (beta chain) was captured in a study of T cell repertoires in cytomegalovirus infection. Study-level information: CMV infection and matching HLA type were both indicated by public TCR beta signatures.

This clonotype was observed many times. This CDR3 comprises 15 residues. CDR1 SGHTA and CDR2 FQGNSA come from the germline V gene. V lost 3 bases to trimming and J lost 2 bases, with 11 bases between them. TCRdb called the reads again in MiXCR, with one record for every CDR3 protein. This table has 270,000 or so distinct CDR3 sequences, more than 15% appearing once. The sample was CD8+ T cells from PBMCs. This sequence was found in a human donor in good health (CMV status not recorded). Some clones in this sample may be carry-over from other donors' samples. V is TRBV7-2 and J is TRBJ2-1, with no clear D. The CDR3 here is CASSFGLTTYNEQFF. CDR3 nucleotides: TGTGCCAGCAGCTTCGGCCTTACCACCTACAATGAGCAGTTCTTC.